This T cell receptor (beta chain) was captured in a study of cytotoxic CD8 clonotypes in ibrutinib-treated CLL. Per germline, CDR1 MGHDK and CDR2 SYGVNS. V lost 9 bases, J lost 2 bases, and 16 bases lay in between. The CDR3 consists of 14 residues. Repertoires were generated with immunoSEQ multiplex PCR, while TCRdb's copy carries only in-frame clones and drops some. The sample contains roughly 130,000 clones, approximately 81% of which appear only once. This TCR derives from a human donor with chronic lymphocytic leukemia. The specimen comprised PBMCs, sampled after 12 months of ibrutinib treatment. J is TRBJ2-5 and V is TRBV25-1; D unclear. This CDR3 reads CASQRWGSQETQYF. In DNA form, the CDR3 reads TGTGCCAGTCAACGGTGGGGATCACAAGAGACCCAGTACTTC.